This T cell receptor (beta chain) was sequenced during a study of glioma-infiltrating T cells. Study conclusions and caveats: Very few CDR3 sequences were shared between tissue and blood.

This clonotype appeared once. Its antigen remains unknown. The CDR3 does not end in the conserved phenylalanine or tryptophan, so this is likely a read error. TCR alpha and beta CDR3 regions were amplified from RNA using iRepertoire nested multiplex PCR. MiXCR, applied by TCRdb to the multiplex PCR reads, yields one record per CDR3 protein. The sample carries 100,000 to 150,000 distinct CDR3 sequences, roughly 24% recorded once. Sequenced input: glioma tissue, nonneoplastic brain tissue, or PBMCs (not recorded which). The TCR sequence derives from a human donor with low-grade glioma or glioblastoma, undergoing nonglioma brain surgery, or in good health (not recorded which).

The CDR3 here is CATSSPAGQSSYDSPLHL. In DNA form, the CDR3 reads TGTGCCACCAGCAGCCCTGCTGGACAGAGCTCCTATGATTCACCCCTCCACTTG. The chain has TRBV15 and TRBJ1-6, with a weak D call TRBD1 (6 bases). The CDR3 has 18 amino acids. CDR1 is LNHNV and CDR2 is YYDKDF in the germline V gene (reference sequence).